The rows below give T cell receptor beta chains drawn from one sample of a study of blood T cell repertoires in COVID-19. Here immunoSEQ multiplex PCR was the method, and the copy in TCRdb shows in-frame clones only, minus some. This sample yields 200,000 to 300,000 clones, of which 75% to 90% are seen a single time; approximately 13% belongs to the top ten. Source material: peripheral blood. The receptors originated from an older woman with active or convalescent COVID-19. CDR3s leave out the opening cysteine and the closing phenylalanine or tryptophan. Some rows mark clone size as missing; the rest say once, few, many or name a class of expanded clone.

ASSPSGQGVLGNSPLH | 16 | . | TRBV5-4
ASSLLAGVATDTQY | 14 | few | TRBV7-9
ASSLGLAGYTQY | 12 | once | TRBV7-2
AISDLAGGNEQF | 12 | once | TRBV10-3
ASSLPWTVLGADTQY | 15 | . | TRBV7-9
ASSVGGRPNTDTQY | 14 | . | TRBV9
ASSQVGAGAYGYT | 13 | . | TRBV14
ASVFHTEAF | 9 | . | TRBV6-5
ASAGGQYNEQF | 11 | . | TRBV5-1
ASRTGVGTGELF | 12 | . | TRBV7-6
ASSQERLGAYNEQF | 14 | . | TRBV3-1/TRBV3-2
ASKARSYNSPLH | 12 | . | TRBV2
ASSLWQGARTEAF | 13 | . | TRBV27
ASSFLGQGWEREKLF | 15 | . | TRBV27
ASSPSANEKLF | 11 | . | TRBV28
ASSTSGLAGSGGETQY | 16 | . | TRBV19
ASSRPGQGAYEQY | 13 | . | TRBV3-1/TRBV3-2
ASSLVVAGGPGKNIQY | 16 | . | TRBV7-2
ASSTRQGQTNEKLF | 14 | . | TRBV11-2
ASSLVQGDTQY | 11 | . | TRBV12-3/TRBV12-4
ASSWTGGVSAEAF | 13 | . | TRBV5-1
ATSDFRGNGYT | 11 | . | TRBV24-1
ASSVGRGAAALNTEAF | 16 | . | TRBV9
ASSFILDSLYGYT | 13 | . | TRBV5-1
ASRGGVNQPQH | 11 | . | TRBV2
ASSEGSGGAGYTQY | 14 | few | TRBV2
ASTPDYRGPTEAF | 13 | . | TRBV2
AAGQGMRNTIY | 11 | . | TRBV19
ASSSRYSYEQY | 11 | . | TRBV12-3/TRBV12-4
ASSLWTGTYEQY | 12 | . | TRBV28
ASSLVAFSYIEAF | 13 | . | TRBV7-9
ASSAGQWNTEAF | 12 | . | TRBV19
ASSSGQSYEQY | 11 | . | TRBV2
ASSKTGYNQPQH | 12 | . | TRBV27
ASGGGGQNTGELF | 13 | . | TRBV6-5
AWSVPAPGITEAF | 13 | few | TRBV30
ASSPRTGSYEQY | 12 | . | TRBV5-5
ASSPRGGLEETQY | 13 | . | TRBV5-1
ATSDRDSNYGYT | 12 | . | TRBV24-1
ASSSGRTGGYT | 11 | . | TRBV12-3/TRBV12-4
ASYRWTGGLGEQF | 13 | . | TRBV5-8
ATAIGTGRSSYEQY | 14 | . | TRBV15
ASKFDTRTDTQY | 12 | . | TRBV5-1
ASSVELDSYTDTQY | 14 | . | TRBV9
ASSLDFGAVYGYT | 13 | many | TRBV7-2
ATSLSYNEQF | 10 | few | TRBV28
ATSRGASSEAF | 11 | . | TRBV15
ASSLNFGVGGEQY | 13 | . | TRBV27
ASSLTGQGYNEQF | 13 | many | TRBV18
ASRRQALNTEAF | 12 | . | TRBV19
ASIFVKGGAGADTQY | 15 | . | TRBV7-2
ASSPGRTSVLRGETQY | 16 | . | TRBV7-3